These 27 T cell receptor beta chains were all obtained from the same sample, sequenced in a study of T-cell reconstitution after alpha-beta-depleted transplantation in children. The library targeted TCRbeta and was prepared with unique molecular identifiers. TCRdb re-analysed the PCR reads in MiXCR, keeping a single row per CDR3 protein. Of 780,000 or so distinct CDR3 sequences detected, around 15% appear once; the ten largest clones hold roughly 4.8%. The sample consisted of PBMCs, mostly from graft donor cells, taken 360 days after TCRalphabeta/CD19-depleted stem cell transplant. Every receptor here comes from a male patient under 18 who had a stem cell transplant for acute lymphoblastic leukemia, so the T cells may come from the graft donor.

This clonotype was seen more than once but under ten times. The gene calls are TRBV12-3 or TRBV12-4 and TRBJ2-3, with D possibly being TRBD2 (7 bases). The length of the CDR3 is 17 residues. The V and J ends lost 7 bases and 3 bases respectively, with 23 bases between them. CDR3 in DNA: TGTGCCAGCACTTCTCCGGGGGGCGTTGGTTGGACAGATACGCAGTATTTT. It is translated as CASTSPGGVGWTDTQYF.

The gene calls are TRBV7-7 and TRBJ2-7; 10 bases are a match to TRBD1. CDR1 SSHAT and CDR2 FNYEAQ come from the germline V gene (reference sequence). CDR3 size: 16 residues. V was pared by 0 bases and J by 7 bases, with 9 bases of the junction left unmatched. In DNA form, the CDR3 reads TGTGCCAGCAGCTTAGCTCCGTCCGGGACAGGGGTGGAGCAGTACTTC. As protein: CASSLAPSGTGVEQYF.

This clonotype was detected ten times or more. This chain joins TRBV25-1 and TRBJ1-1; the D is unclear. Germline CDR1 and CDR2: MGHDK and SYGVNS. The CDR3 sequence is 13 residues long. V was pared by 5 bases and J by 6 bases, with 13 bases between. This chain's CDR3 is CASSWFGLAEAFF. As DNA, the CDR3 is TGTGCCAGCAGTTGGTTCGGCTTGGCTGAAGCTTTCTTT.

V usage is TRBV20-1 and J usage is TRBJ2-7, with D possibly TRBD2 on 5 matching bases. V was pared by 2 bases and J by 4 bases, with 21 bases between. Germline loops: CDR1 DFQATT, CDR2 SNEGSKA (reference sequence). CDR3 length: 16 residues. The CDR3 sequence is CSARRPARGKLYEQYF. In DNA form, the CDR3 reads TGCAGTGCTAGAAGGCCCGCCCGAGGGAAACTGTACGAGCAGTACTTC.

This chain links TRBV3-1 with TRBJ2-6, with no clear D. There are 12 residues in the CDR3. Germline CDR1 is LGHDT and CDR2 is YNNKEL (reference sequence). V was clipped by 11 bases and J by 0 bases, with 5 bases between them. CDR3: CACLSGANVLTF. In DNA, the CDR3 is TGTGCCTGCCTCTCTGGGGCCAACGTCCTGACTTTC.

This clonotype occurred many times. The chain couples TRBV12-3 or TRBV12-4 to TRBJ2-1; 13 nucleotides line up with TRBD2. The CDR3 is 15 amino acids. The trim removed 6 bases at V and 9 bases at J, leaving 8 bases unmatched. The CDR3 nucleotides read TGTGCCAGCAGGGCCTCGGGACTAGCGGGATCTGAGCAGTTCTTC. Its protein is CASRASGLAGSEQFF.

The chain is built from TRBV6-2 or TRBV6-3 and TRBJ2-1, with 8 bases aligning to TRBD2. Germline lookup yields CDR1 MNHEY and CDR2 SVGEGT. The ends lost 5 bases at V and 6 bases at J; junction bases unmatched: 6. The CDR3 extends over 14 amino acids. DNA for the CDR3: TGTGCCAGCAGTCGATCCGGGAGGGGCAATGAGCAGTTCTTC. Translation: CASSRSGRGNEQFF.

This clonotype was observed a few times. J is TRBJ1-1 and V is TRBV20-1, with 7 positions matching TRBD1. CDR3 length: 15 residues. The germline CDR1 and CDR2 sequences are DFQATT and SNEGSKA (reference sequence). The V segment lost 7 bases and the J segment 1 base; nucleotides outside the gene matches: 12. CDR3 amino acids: CSVGAGGSRNTEAFF. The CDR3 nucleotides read TGCAGTGTCGGGGCAGGGGGTTCGCGGAACACTGAAGCTTTCTTT.

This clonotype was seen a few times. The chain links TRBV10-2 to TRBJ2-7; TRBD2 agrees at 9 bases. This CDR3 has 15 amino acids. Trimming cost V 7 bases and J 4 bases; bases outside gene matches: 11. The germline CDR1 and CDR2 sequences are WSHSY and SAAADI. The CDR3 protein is CASTASGLASYEQYF. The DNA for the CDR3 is TGCGCCAGCACGGCTTCGGGACTAGCTTCGTACGAGCAGTACTTC.

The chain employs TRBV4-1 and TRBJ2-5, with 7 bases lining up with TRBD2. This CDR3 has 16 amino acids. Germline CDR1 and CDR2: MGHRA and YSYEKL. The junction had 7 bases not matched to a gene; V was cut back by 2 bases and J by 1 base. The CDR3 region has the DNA TGCGCCAGCAGCCAAAGGCGGGGCGGGAGCCAAGAGACCCAGTACTTC. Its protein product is CASSQRRGGSQETQYF.

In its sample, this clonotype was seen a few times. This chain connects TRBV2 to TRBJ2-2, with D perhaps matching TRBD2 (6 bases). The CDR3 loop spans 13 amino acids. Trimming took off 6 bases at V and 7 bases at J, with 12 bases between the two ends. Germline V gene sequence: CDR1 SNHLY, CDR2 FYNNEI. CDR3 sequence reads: CASSLGEVGELFF. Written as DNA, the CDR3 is TGTGCCAGCAGCCTGGGGGAGGTCGGGGAGCTGTTTTTT.

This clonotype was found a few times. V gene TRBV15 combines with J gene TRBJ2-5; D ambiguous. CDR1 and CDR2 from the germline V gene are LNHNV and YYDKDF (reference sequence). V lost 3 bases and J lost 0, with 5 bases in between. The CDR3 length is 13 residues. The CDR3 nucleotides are TGTGCCACCAGCAGCAGATACCAAGAGACCCAGTACTTC. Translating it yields CATSSRYQETQYF. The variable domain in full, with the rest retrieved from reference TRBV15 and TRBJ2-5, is DAMVIQNPRYQVTQFGKPVTLSCSQTLNHNVMYWYQQKSSQAPKLLFHYYDKDFNNEADTPDNFQSRRPNTSFCFLDIRSPGLGDTAMYLCATSSRYQETQYFGPGTRLLVL.

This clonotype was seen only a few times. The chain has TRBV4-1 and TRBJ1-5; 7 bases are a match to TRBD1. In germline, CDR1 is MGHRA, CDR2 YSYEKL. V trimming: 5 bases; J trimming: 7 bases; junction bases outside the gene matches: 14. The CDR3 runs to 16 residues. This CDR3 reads CASSSQGGLSEQPQHF. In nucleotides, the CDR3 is TGCGCCAGCAGCTCCCAGGGGGGACTGAGCGAACAGCCCCAGCATTTT.

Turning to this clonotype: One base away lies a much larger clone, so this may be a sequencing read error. This chain's CDR3 is CASSQITGTTQESQYF. The DNA for the CDR3 is TGTGCCAGCAGCCAAATAACCGGGACTACACAAGAGAGCCAGTACTTC. The J gene is TRBJ2-5, the V gene TRBV4-2, with 7 positions matching TRBD2. Germline CDR1 and CDR2: LGHNA and YNFKEQ. The CDR3 runs 16 residues.

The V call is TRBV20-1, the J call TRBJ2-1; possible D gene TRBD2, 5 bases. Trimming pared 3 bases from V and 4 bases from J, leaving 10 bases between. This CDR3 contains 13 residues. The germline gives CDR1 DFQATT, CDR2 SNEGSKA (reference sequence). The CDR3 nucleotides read TGCAGTGCTAGCACCGGGATTTACAATGAGCAGTTCTTC. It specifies CSASTGIYNEQFF.

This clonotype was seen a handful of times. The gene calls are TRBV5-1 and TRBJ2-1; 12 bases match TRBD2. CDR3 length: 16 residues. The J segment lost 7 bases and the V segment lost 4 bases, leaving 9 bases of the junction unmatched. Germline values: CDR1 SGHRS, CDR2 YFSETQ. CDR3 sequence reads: CASSQRLAGVKNEQFF. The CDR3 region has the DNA TGCGCCAGCAGCCAGAGACTAGCGGGAGTGAAGAATGAGCAGTTCTTC.

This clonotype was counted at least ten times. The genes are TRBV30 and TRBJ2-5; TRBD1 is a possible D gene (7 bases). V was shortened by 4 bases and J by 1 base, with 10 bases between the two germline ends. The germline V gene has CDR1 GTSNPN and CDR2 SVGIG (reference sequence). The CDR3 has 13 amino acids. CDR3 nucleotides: TGTGCCTGGAACAGGGGACTCCAAGAGACCCAGTACTTC. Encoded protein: CAWNRGLQETQYF.

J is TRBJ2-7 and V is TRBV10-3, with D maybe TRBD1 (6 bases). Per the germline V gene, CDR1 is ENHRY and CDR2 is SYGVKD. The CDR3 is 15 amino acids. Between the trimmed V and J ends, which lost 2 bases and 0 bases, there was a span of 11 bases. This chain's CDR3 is CAISEGTPVSYEQYF. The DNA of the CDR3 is TGTGCCATCAGTGAGGGGACACCCGTCTCCTACGAGCAGTACTTC.

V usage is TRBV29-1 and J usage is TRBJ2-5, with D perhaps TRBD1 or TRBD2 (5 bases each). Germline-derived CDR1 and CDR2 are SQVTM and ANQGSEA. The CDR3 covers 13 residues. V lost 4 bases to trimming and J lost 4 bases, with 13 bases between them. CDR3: CSVAKGTGETQYF. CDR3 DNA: TGCAGCGTTGCGAAGGGGACGGGAGAGACCCAGTACTTC. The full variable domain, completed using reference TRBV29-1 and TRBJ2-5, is SAVISQKPSRDICQRGTSLTIQCQVDSQVTMMFWYRQQPGQSLTLIATANQGSEATYESGFVIDKFPISRPNLTFSTLTVSNMSPEDSSIYLCSVAKGTGETQYFGPGTRLLVL.

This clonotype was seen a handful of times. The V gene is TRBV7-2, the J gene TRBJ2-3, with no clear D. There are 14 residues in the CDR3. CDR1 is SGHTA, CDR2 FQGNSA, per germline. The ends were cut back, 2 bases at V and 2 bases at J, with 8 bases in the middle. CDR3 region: CASSLTFFTDTQYF. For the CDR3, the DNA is TGTGCCAGCAGCTTAACCTTCTTCACAGATACGCAGTATTTT.

This chain's CDR3 is CASRPDEKYEQYF. CDR3 nucleotides: TGTGCCAGCAGGCCGGACGAGAAGTACGAGCAGTACTTC. The chain links TRBV2 to TRBJ2-7, with D unresolved. The V end was cut by 6 bases, the J end by 4 bases, with 13 bases between. Per germline, CDR1 SNHLY and CDR2 FYNNEI. This CDR3 is built from 13 residues.

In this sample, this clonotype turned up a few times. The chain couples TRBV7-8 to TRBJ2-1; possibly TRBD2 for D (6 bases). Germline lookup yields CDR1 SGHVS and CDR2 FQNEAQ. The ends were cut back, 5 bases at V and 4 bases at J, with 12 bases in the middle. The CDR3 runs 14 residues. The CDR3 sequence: CASSTGLSYNEQFF. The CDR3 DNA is TGTGCCAGCAGCACCGGACTATCATACAATGAGCAGTTCTTC.

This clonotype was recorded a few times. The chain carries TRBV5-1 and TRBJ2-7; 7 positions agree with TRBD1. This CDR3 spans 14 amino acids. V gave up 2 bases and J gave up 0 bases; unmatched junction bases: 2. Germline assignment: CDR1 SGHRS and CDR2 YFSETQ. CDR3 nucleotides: TGCGCCAGCAGCTTTGAGGGGGCCTCCTACGAGCAGTACTTC. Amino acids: CASSFEGASYEQYF.

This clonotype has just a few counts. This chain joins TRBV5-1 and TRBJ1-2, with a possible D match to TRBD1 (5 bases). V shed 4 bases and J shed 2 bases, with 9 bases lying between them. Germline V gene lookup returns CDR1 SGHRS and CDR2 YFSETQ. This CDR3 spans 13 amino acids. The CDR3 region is CASSGDGNYGYTF. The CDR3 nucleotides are TGCGCCAGCAGCGGGGACGGGAACTATGGCTACACCTTC.

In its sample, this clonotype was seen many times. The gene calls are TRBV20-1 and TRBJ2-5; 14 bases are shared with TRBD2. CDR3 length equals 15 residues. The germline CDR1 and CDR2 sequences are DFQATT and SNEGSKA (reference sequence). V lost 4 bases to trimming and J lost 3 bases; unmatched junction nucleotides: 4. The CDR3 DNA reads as TGCAGTGCTATACCGGGACTAGCGGGAGAAGAGACCCAGTACTTC. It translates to CSAIPGLAGEETQYF.

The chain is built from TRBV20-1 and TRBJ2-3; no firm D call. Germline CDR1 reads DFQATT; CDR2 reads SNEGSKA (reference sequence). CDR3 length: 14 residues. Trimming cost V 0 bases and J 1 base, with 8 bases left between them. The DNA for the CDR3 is TGCAGTGCTAGAGATCCAGTGGGCACAGATACGCAGTATTTT. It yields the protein CSARDPVGTDTQYF.

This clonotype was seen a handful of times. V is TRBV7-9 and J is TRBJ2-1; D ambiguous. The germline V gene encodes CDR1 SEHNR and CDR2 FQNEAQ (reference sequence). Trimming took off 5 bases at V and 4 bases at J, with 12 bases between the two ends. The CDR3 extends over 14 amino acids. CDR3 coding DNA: TGTGCCAGCAGCGAAGAGAGAAAGTACAATGAGCAGTTCTTC. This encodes CASSEERKYNEQFF.